These T cell receptor beta chains were read from a single sample in a study of blood T cell repertoires in COVID-19. Only in-frame clones appear in the TCRdb table, and some are missing; sequencing was by immunoSEQ multiplex PCR. The table includes around 210,000 clones, 80% to 90% detected once. The specimen sequenced was peripheral blood. These receptors came from a man between 18 and 29 years old with active or convalescent COVID-19. The CDR3 runs from the conserved cysteine through the conserved F or W. A D gene is named only where the DNA matches it firmly. The size field is filled for only some rows; it gives once, few, many or a size class.

clone_size j_call v_call d_call cdr3_nt cdr3_aa
NA TRBJ2-6 TRBV4-2 TRBD1 TGTGCCAGCAGCCCTCAGGGGGCGAGGGTCTCTGGGGCCAACGTCCTGACTTTC CASSPQGARVSGANVLTF
NA TRBJ2-5 TRBV5-6 TRBD2 TGTGCCAGCAGCTTGGGGGCGGGAGTAGCCCAAGAGACCCAGTACTTC CASSLGAGVAQETQYF
few TRBJ1-2 TRBV6-2/TRBV6-3 NA TGTGCCAGCAGTTCGGTGGCAGGGGTTTCCTATGGCTACACCTTC CASSSVAGVSYGYTF
NA TRBJ2-1 TRBV7-2 TRBD2 TGTGCCAGCAGCTTGGGACTAGCGGAGGGCGGGTTTGAGCAGTTCTTC CASSLGLAEGGFEQFF
NA TRBJ2-7 TRBV27 NA TGTGCCAGCACCGATGTCGGGAGCTACGAGCAGTACTTC CASTDVGSYEQYF
NA TRBJ2-7 TRBV2 TRBD2 TGTGCCAGCAGTCTAACTAGCGACTACGAGCAGTACTTC CASSLTSDYEQYF
NA TRBJ2-3 TRBV5-1 NA TGCGCCAGCAGCGGGGGACTCGCACCTAGCACAGATACGCAGTATTTT CASSGGLAPSTDTQYF
few TRBJ2-1 TRBV30 NA TGTGCCTGGAGCGGAGACTACCGATCCAACAATGAGCAGTTCTTC CAWSGDYRSNNEQFF
NA TRBJ1-1 TRBV11-2 TRBD1 TGTGCCAGCAGTTCCCCGGACAGGGGAGACACTGAAGCTTTCTTT CASSSPDRGDTEAFF
NA TRBJ2-7 TRBV5-1 NA TGCGCCAGCAGCGCGCCGGACAGCCCGACCTACGAGCAGTACTTC CASSAPDSPTYEQYF
NA TRBJ1-5 TRBV2 NA TGTGCCAGCAGTGAAGGCAGCGGTTCGACCCAGCATTTT CASSEGSGSTQHF
NA TRBJ2-7 TRBV6-1 NA TGTGCCAGCAGTGAAGTGGGCAAGGACGAGCAGTACTTC CASSEVGKDEQYF
NA TRBJ1-3 TRBV5-1 TRBD1 TGCGCCAGCAGCCCCGGGGGGACAGGGACTGGAAACACCATATATTTT CASSPGGTGTGNTIYF
once TRBJ2-7 TRBV30 NA TGTGCCTGGAGTGTTCTTAGCGGCAGCGAGCAGTACTTC CAWSVLSGSEQYF
NA TRBJ1-2 TRBV11-2 TRBD1 TGTGCCAGCAGCGGACAGGGAGGGGGCTACACCTTC CASSGQGGGYTF
NA TRBJ2-1 TRBV29-1 TRBD2 TGCAGCGTTCGACTAGCGGGAGGGTCTAGCTCCTACAATGAGCAGTTCTTC CSVRLAGGSSSYNEQFF
NA TRBJ1-5 TRBV7-9 NA TGTGCCAGCAGCTTATCCTGGTCACGGGACAATCAGCCCCAGCATTTT CASSLSWSRDNQPQHF
NA TRBJ2-7 TRBV9 TRBD2 TGTGCCAGCAGCGTAGCGGGAGGGCCTTACGAGCAGTACTTC CASSVAGGPYEQYF
NA TRBJ1-1 TRBV5-4 NA TGTGCCAGCAGCCTGAGCAGCCAGGCCGACGCTGAAGCTTTCTTT CASSLSSQADAEAFF
NA TRBJ1-4 TRBV4-1 TRBD1 TGCGCCAGCAGCCAAGTCCCAGTCGGGACAGGGAGGGCTAATGAAAAACTGTTTTTT CASSQVPVGTGRANEKLFF
NA TRBJ2-7 TRBV5-1 TRBD1 TGCGCCAGCAGAGCAGGGGGCGCTTCGGACGAGCAGTACTTC CASRAGGASDEQYF
NA TRBJ1-1 TRBV10-1 TRBD1 TGCGCCAGCAGTACCGGGACAGCGCATCCTTTGCGTTTCTTT CASSTGTAHPLRFF
NA TRBJ1-3 TRBV30 TRBD1 TGTGCCTGGAGCACGACAGGGGGCTTTGCTGGAAACACCATATATTTT CAWSTTGGFAGNTIYF
NA TRBJ1-5 TRBV7-6 NA TGTGCCAGCAGCTTAGTATGGGGGGAAGGTCAGCCCCAGCATTTT CASSLVWGEGQPQHF
NA TRBJ1-3 TRBV2 NA TGTGCCAGCAGTGAAGCGGGTCCAGGGTACACTGGAAACACCATATATTTT CASSEAGPGYTGNTIYF
NA TRBJ2-7 TRBV28 TRBD2 TGTGCCAGCAGTCGGACTAGCGTCCCCTACGAGCAGTACTTC CASSRTSVPYEQYF
NA TRBJ1-5 TRBV7-2 TRBD1 TGTGCCAGCAGCTCCCTTGACAGGGGAGGCAATCAGCCCCAGCATTTT CASSSLDRGGNQPQHF
NA TRBJ2-3 TRBV4-3 TRBD2 TGCGCCAGCAGCCAAGTAGCGGGAAGCGCAGATACGCAGTATTTT CASSQVAGSADTQYF
NA TRBJ1-1 TRBV9 NA TGTGCCAGCAATAGGTGGGGTTCGAGGGACACTGAAGCTTTCTTT CASNRWGSRDTEAFF
NA TRBJ1-5 TRBV25-1 NA TGTGCCAGCAGTCCTATGGGCAATCAGCCCCAGCATTTT CASSPMGNQPQHF
NA TRBJ1-1 TRBV6-5 TRBD1 TGTGCCAGCAGTTACCTACTTACAGGGGCGAACACTGAAGCTTTCTTT CASSYLLTGANTEAFF
NA TRBJ2-2 TRBV9 TRBD2 TGTGCCAGCAGCGCCCGGTCACTAGCGGGAGAGACCGGGGAGCTGTTTTTT CASSARSLAGETGELFF
NA TRBJ2-7 TRBV7-8 NA TGTGCCAGCAGCTTAGTGTTGGCTAGTAAGACGGGCGAGCAGTACTTC CASSLVLASKTGEQYF
NA TRBJ1-5 TRBV5-6 NA TGTGCCAGCAGCTTGGCAGGGATCTATAGCAATCAGCCCCAGCATTTT CASSLAGIYSNQPQHF
NA TRBJ2-1 TRBV7-2 TRBD2 TGTGCCAGCAGCCCCCCCACGGGACTAGCGGGGGGGGAGCAGTTCTTC CASSPPTGLAGGEQFF
NA TRBJ2-1 TRBV5-1 TRBD2 TGCGCCAGCAGAGCTTTCCTAAGCGGGAGCTCCTACAATGAGCAGTTCTTC CASRAFLSGSSYNEQFF
NA TRBJ2-7 TRBV15 TRBD1 TGTGCCACCTTAATGGCGGGACAGGGGCGCGACGAGCAGTACTTC CATLMAGQGRDEQYF
NA TRBJ2-3 TRBV28 TRBD1 TGTGCCAGCAGTATACAGGGGGCGCCTCCAGATACGCAGTATTTT CASSIQGAPPDTQYF
NA TRBJ1-6 TRBV28 NA TGTGCCAGCAGTTCTCCAGGGGAATGGGCGGGGGGCGGCTCCTATAATTCACCCCTCCACTTT CASSSPGEWAGGGSYNSPLHF
NA TRBJ2-1 TRBV9 TRBD1 TGTGCCAGCAGCCCCCGGACAGGAGATGAGCAGTTCTTC CASSPRTGDEQFF
NA TRBJ1-1 TRBV19 NA TGTGCCAGTAGTCCAGAAGGCAGGGCGGGGGCTTTCTTT CASSPEGRAGAFF
NA TRBJ2-7 TRBV29-1 NA TGCAGCGCCCTGACACCCGAGCAGTACTTC CSALTPEQYF
NA TRBJ1-1 TRBV7-8 NA TGTGCCAGCAGCTTAGACGGGTGGGGGGGCACTGAAGCTTTCTTT CASSLDGWGGTEAFF
NA TRBJ1-1 TRBV30 NA TGTGCCTGGAGTAGATGGGGGGGACCGATGAACACTGAAGCTTTCTTT CAWSRWGGPMNTEAFF
NA TRBJ2-7 TRBV11-2 NA TGTGCCAGCAGGGCAACAGGGCCTTACGAGCAGTACTTC CASRATGPYEQYF
once TRBJ2-2 TRBV20-1 TRBD2 TGCAGTGCTAGTGTAGCGGGAGTTACCGGGGAGCTGTTTTTT CSASVAGVTGELFF
NA TRBJ2-7 TRBV28 NA TGTGCAGCCCTCGGGTCCCCGGCCTACGAGCAGTACTTC CAALGSPAYEQYF
NA TRBJ2-7 TRBV4-1 NA TGCGCCAGCAGCCAAGACCCAGAAACCTACGAGCAGTACTTC CASSQDPETYEQYF
NA TRBJ1-2 TRBV14 TRBD1 TGTGCCAGCAGCCAAGAAAGGACAGGGGGCAGGGGCTACACCTTC CASSQERTGGRGYTF
once TRBJ1-4 TRBV7-9 NA TGTGCCAGCAGCTTGGAGGGGTCGGTGCAAAAACTGTTTTTT CASSLEGSVQKLFF
NA TRBJ1-4 TRBV19 NA TGTGCCAGTAGTATTCAGGCCTACTATGAAAAACTGTTTTTT CASSIQAYYEKLFF
NA TRBJ1-1 TRBV10-3 TRBD1 TGTGCCATCAGTGAGACCTTGACAGGGAAAAAGGACACTGAAGCTTTCTTT CAISETLTGKKDTEAFF
NA TRBJ1-1 TRBV5-1 TRBD1 TGCGCCAGCAGCTCCTCCGGGACAGGGGAAACTGAAGCTTTCTTT CASSSSGTGETEAFF
once TRBJ2-2 TRBV5-4 TRBD1 TGTGCCAGCAGCTTGGGGGGGAAGGACAGGACGAACGGGGAGCTGTTTTTT CASSLGGKDRTNGELFF
NA TRBJ1-4 TRBV30 NA TGTGCCTGGAGGCTTTCGGGAGGGGGTCGGGAAAAACTGTTTTTT CAWRLSGGGREKLFF
NA TRBJ1-3 TRBV2 NA TGTGCCAGCAGTGAAAGTTATTGGAGGCAGCCGGGAAACACCATATATTTT CASSESYWRQPGNTIYF
NA TRBJ2-3 TRBV5-1 TRBD2 TGCGCCAGCAGCTCGTTAGCGGGAGGTCCCAGTTCGAGGGATACGCAGTATTTT CASSSLAGGPSSRDTQYF
NA TRBJ2-3 TRBV21-1 NA TGTGCCAGCAGCATAAGACGGACTACAGATACGCAGTATTTT CASSIRRTTDTQYF
NA TRBJ1-5 TRBV18 NA TGTGCCAGCACCTCAGGGCCCAATCAGCCCCAGCATTTT CASTSGPNQPQHF